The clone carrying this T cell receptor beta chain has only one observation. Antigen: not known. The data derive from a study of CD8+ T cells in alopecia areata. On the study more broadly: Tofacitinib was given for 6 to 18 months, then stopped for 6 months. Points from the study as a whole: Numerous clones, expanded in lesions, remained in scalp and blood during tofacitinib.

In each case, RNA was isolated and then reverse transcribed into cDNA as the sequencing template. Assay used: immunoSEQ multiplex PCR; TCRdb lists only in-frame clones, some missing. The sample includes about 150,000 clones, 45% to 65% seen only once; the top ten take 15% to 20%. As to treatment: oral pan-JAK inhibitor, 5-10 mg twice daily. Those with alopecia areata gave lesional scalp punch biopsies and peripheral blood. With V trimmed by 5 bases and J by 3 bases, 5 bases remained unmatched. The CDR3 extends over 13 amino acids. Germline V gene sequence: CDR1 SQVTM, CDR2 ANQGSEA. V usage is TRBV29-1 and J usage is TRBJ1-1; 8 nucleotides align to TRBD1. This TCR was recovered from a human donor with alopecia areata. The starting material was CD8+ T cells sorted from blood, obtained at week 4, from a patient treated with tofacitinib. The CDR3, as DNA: TGCAGCGTTCCTTACAGGGGGTACACTGAAGCTTTCTTT. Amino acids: CSVPYRGYTEAFF.